This paragraph covers one TCR beta chain sequence. Which antigen it targets is not known. Base quality data are lacking; no much larger clone is found one base away. Libraries were prepared through the immunoSEQ multiplex PCR assay. For the multiplex PCR, a mixture combining 60 forward primers for TCR Vbeta segments and 13 reverse primers for TCR Jbeta segments was used. The CDR3 region of rearranged TCR beta genes was amplified from genomic DNA by a multiplex PCR assay. The Illumina HiSeq System was used to sequence the amplified TCR beta libraries as 87-base-pair reads. As for how the authors treated the data: A later analysis counted approximately 76 million unique TCR beta chains across the 700 or so repertoires, and some 12 million of these chains were shared by at least two donors. Raw reads were error-corrected and collapsed into unique sequences by a nearest-neighbor algorithm in which closely related sequences were merged to remove PCR and sequencing errors. Alignment of CDR3 sequences to IMGT reference sequences was used to assign V, D and J gene segments. Each retained sequence needed at least a six-nucleotide match to both a V gene segment and a J gene segment. A rearrangement counted as productive if the CDR3 had no stop codons and remained in frame with V and J, and every other rearrangement counted as non-productive. Following IMGT convention, CDR3 was defined as the stretch from the second conserved V-encoded cysteine to the conserved J-encoded phenylalanine. The earlier analysis of about 610 of the donors excluded any sequence lacking an unambiguous match to a single V gene segment. An earlier analysis of over 450 of the donors classified V segments as functional when productive rearrangements were above 56.7% and as segregating when the standard deviation between donors was above 5%. A statistical classification framework was built for diagnosing cytomegalovirus status from the catalog of TCR beta chain sequences. In a later analysis, TCR nucleotide sequences were compared against IMGT/GENE-DB human TR gene sequences so that V and J genes could be assigned. Using the TCRdist pipeline, a later analysis assigned CDR3 sequences along with most-parsimonious VDJ recombination scenarios. In a later analysis, each TCR beta chain was defined by its CDR3 amino acid sequence together with its V-gene family, and reads without a unique V-gene family were excluded. In a later analysis, fewer than 600 highly shared, low-generation-probability nucleotide sequences were removed to address suspected cross-contamination and a sequencing artifact. In a later analysis, a clonal expansion index was calculated for each public chain from normalized within-repertoire ranks of inferred template counts. Generation probabilities in a later analysis came from a VDJ recombination model fitted to out-of-frame rearrangements, and those results were checked against IGoR. A later analysis scored TCR-TCR, TCR-HLA and TCR-CMV co-occurrence with hypergeometric tests, applying a repertoire-size bias correction to TCR pairs. False discovery rates were estimated in a later analysis by permuting HLA or CMV assignments 20 times. In a later analysis, co-occurring TCRs were grouped with DBSCAN, and TCRdist sequence similarity was added when clustering was performed within HLA-allele-positive subsets. Co-occurrence clustering excluded repertoires with fewer than 30,000 or more than 120,000 public chains, plus five with anomalous nucleotide sharing. Imported from immuneACCESS, the table was reduced by TCRdb to in-frame sequences with V and J called. These copies leave out some clones; in studies compared against another copy, an unresolved V gene accounts for under half, and the cause of the remainder is not known. V, J and clone size derive from that table, while D and trimming were established from the DNA sequence. This sample is represented by about 91,000 clones; 69% of them were singletons. The biggest ten clones account for roughly 1.2% of the sample.

The CDR3 measures 14 amino acids from cysteine to phenylalanine. Here the CDR3 DNA is all that survives: 42 bases in frame from base 1. The germline V and J ends show losses of 9 bases and 4 bases respectively, and no gene match explains 8 bases of the junction. According to the germline V gene, CDR1 reads MDHEN and CDR2 reads SYDVKM. The cohort comprised 670 or so healthy bone marrow donors. At the time of sampling, every cohort member was nominally healthy, though immune exposures that went unrecorded were likely present. The donor tested CMV seronegative, placing the donor among the 300 to 450 seronegative members of the cohort. Each donor provided a peripheral blood sample, and peripheral blood mononuclear cells were used for TCR beta sequencing. Genomic DNA was extracted from the blood cell samples with the Qiagen DNeasy Blood Extraction Kit. This sample was taken from a study of cytomegalovirus exposure and HLA in healthy donors (TCRdb year 2017). About the study as a whole: According to an earlier analysis of around 600 of the donors, about 179 million T cells yielded 117 million unique TCR beta sequences and approximately 300 Gb of sequence data. Approximately 300 gigabases of sequencing data and around 85 million unique TCR sequences made up an early release that covered around 640 HLA-typed donors. Among the approximately 420 genotyped donors, around 81% belonged to the genetic ancestry cluster associated with self-reported Caucasian donors. The study aimed to test whether signatures of past pathogen exposure could be identified by cataloging public T cell receptors. The T cell repertoires of around 670 subjects were profiled by immunosequencing and related to cytomegalovirus serostatus. Besides the first cohort of around 670 subjects, a separate validation cohort made up of 120 different subjects was used. High-throughput TCR immunosequencing, statistical association of individual TCRs with disease status, and machine learning were combined to predict cytomegalovirus infection status. To study patterns of TCR occurrence, a later analysis re-analyzed previously published TCR beta repertoires from around 670 donors and added high-resolution HLA genotyping. In the later analysis, no new phenotypic data were used to find candidate immune exposures; instead, reliance was placed on TCR beta sequences and their occurrence across donors. In an earlier analysis of 550 to 700 of the donors, high-throughput TCR beta sequencing was used to judge whether each TCR beta V gene segment behaved as functional or pseudogenic. Donor age, sex, ethnicity and CMV serostatus were compiled alongside the repertoire data. In a later genetic analysis, genome-wide SNP genotypes for 398 of the 666 donors were used, and that subset was treated as a discovery cohort. Every discovery cohort repertoire had been produced on one sequencing platform. Class I and class II HLA loci were covered by the typing at four-digit resolution. Typing coverage differed by locus: A, B, C, DRB1 and DQB1 were typed in roughly 629-630 donors, DQA1 in roughly 500, DPA1 in some 600, and DPB1 in 400 to 480. Because of strong linkage in the cohort, a few DR-DQ haplotypes were treated as single units for association and clustering. Among 398 genotyped donors of the cohort, an average of approximately 250,000 unique TCR beta nucleotide sequences were sequenced per donor, about a sixth of them non-productive.

Study-level results and caveats: According to the authors, the approach could potentially be generalized to other disease states and immunological phenotypes. Linkage disequilibrium might explain the correlated functional status among segregating V segments, but an unknown experimental factor could not be ruled out. According to a later analysis, TCR association rates differed among HLA loci, with DRB1 alleles showing the most associated TCRs and HLA-C alleles showing the fewest. Compared with the roughly 670-donor mean, donors in an Asian-associated ancestry cluster had fewer N-insertions in productive TCRs, according to a later genetic analysis. Presence/absence analyses assumed roughly uniform sequencing depth across donors, an assumption that may not hold. The study gave a list of under 200 TCR beta chains associated with cytomegalovirus. In vitro tests confirmed that a few of the cytomegalovirus-associated TCR beta chains recognize cytomegalovirus antigens. Most TCR sequences were seen in very few donors, while some public TCRs were found in many individuals. At a false discovery rate of 0.05, a later analysis linked some 18,000 TCR beta sequences to specific HLA alleles. Compared with equally common non-associated chains, HLA-associated TCR beta chains in a later analysis were more clonally expanded and had lower generation probabilities. For the cohort, immune exposure information was limited to CMV serostatus. In both the original and validation cohorts, the classifier was reported to diagnose cytomegalovirus status with high specificity and sensitivity. According to a later analysis, parvovirus B19, influenza, CMV and Epstein-Barr virus appeared linked to several top co-occurrence clusters. A further reported finding was that TCR beta sequences accurately predicted the HLA-A and HLA-B alleles for most subjects in the first cohort. In a later analysis, most CMV-associated TCR beta chains were found to appear HLA-restricted, with HLA associations seemingly driven largely by CMV exposure. V-gene and J-gene trimming of TCR beta chains was associated with a missense DCLRE1C variant in a later genetic analysis, and the association was replicated in an independent cohort. This cohort had only TCR beta chains sequenced, and the lack of alpha or paired-chain data limited which features could be detected. The earlier analysis of fewer than 750 of the donors excluded 15 to 20 rarely observed V segments, including chromosome 9 orphons, because counts were too low. Because some donors lacked HLA typing at each locus, the association tests relied only on the typed subset. In an earlier analysis of 500 to 650 of the donors, most TCR beta V segments appeared in productive rearrangements about 90% or about 30% of the time, broadly matching IMGT annotations. Strong co-occurrence of HLA alleles, especially DR and DQ, made assigning TCR associations to individual alleles difficult. A cluster of highly shared sequence variants was judged likely to be a technical artifact of the sequencing pipeline. The 87-base-pair reads could not distinguish some IMGT-functional V segments, including TRBV6-2 and TRBV6-3, so those segments were excluded.

The TCR originated in a female donor in good health and CMV-seronegative. Rearrangement joined TRBV28 to TRBJ1-2, and TRBD1 aligns with 10 junction nucleotides. Sequencing used PBMCs. The CDR3 has the sequence CASKTGGASYGYTF. The nucleotide sequence is given as TGTGCCAGTAAGACAGGGGGCGCCTCCTATGGCTACACCTTC.